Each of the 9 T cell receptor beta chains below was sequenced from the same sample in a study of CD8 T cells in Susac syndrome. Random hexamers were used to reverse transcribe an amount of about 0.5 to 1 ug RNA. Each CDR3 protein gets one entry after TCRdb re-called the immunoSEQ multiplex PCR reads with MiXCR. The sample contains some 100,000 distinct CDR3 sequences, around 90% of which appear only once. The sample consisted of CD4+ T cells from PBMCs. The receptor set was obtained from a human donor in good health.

CDR3 bases: TGTGCCAGCAGCGTAGAGGCTAGCGGGGGCACAGATACGCAGTATTTT. Translating gives CASSVEASGGTDTQYF. V gene TRBV9 combines with J gene TRBJ2-3, with 9 bases fitting TRBD2. There are 16 residues in the CDR3. Germline V lookup: CDR1 SGDLS, CDR2 YYNGEE. V lost 0 bases and J lost 1; bases outside the gene matches: 3. Using reference TRBV9 and TRBJ2-3 for the parts outside the CDR3, the full variable domain is DSGVTQTPKHLITATGQRVTLRCSPRSGDLSVYWYQQSLDQGLQFLIQYYNGEERAKGNILERFSAQQFPDLHSELNLSSLELGDSALYFCASSVEASGGTDTQYFGPGTRLTVL.

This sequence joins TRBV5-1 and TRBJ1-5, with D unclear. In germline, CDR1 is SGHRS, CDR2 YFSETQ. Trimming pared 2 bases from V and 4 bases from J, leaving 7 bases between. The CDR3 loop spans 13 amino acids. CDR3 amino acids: CASSFDQNQPQHF. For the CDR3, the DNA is TGCGCCAGCAGCTTTGACCAAAATCAGCCCCAGCATTTT.

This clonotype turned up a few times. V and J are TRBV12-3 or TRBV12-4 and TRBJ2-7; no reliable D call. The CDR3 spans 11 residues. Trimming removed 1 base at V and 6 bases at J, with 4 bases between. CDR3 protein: CASSLGGEQYF. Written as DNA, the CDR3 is TGTGCCAGCAGTTTAGGTGGCGAGCAGTACTTC.

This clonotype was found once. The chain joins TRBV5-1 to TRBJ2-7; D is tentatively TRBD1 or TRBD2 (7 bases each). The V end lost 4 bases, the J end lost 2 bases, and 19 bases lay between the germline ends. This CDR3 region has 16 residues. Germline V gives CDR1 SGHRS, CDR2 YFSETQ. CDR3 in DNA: TGCGCCAGCAGCACGGGGGGACAGACCGGCGCCTACGAGCAGTACTTC. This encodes CASSTGGQTGAYEQYF.

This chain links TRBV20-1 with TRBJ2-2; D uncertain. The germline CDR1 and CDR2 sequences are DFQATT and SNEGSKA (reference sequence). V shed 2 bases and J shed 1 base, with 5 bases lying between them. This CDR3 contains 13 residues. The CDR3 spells CSARQRNTGELFF. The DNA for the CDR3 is TGCAGTGCTAGACAACGGAACACCGGGGAGCTGTTTTTT.

The CDR3 sequence: CAWRARGPGSSYEQYF. The CDR3 DNA reads TGTGCCTGGAGGGCCCGAGGGCCCGGGAGCTCCTACGAGCAGTACTTC. The chain combines TRBV30 with TRBJ2-7, with D perhaps TRBD2 (6 bases). The V gene's germline CDR1 is GTSNPN and CDR2 SVGIG (reference sequence). The ends were cut back, 3 bases at V and 0 bases at J, with 18 bases in the middle. The CDR3 covers 16 residues.

The CDR3 nucleotides are TGCAGCGTTGTTTATCCTATCCCCCAAGCCAAAAACATTCAGTACTTC. It yields the protein CSVVYPIPQAKNIQYF. The V call is TRBV29-1, the J call TRBJ2-4, with no clear D. The CDR3 loop spans 16 amino acids. V gave up 4 bases and J gave up 0 bases, with 16 bases separating them. CDR1 SQVTM and CDR2 ANQGSEA come from the germline V gene.

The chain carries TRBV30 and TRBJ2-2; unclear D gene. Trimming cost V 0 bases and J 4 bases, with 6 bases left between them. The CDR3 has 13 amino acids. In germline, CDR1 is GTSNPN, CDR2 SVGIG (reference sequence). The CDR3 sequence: CAWSVGGTGELFF. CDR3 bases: TGTGCCTGGAGTGTTGGCGGCACCGGGGAGCTGTTTTTT.

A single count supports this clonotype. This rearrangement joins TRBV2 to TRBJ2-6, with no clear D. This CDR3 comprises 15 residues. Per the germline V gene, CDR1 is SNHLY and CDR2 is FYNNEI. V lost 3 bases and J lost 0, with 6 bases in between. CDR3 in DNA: TGTGCCAGCAGTGATTGGAGCTCTGGGGCCAACGTCCTGACTTTC. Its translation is CASSDWSSGANVLTF. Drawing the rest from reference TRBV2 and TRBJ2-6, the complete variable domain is EPEVTQTPSHQVTQMGQEVILRCVPISNHLYFYWYRQILGQKVEFLVSFYNNEISEKSEIFDDQFSVERPDGSNFTLKIRSTKLEDSAMYFCASSDWSSGANVLTFGAGSRLTVL.